The 28 T cell receptor beta chains reported below all come from one sample, sequenced in a study of siplizumab effects on memory and regulatory T cells. Only in-frame clones appear in the TCRdb table, and some are missing; sequencing was by immunoSEQ multiplex PCR. There are over 95,000 clones in the sample; over 85% occur only once, and around 0.15% lies in the top ten. The material sequenced was non-Treg CD4+ T cells sorted from blood. These receptors all come from a human donor in good health.

A single count supports this clone. The chain carries TRBV30 and TRBJ2-7; D perhaps matches TRBD2 (6 bases). CDR1 and CDR2 from the germline V gene are GTSNPN and SVGIG (reference sequence). This CDR3 is built from 13 residues. V was cut by 6 bases and J by 3 bases, with 15 bases left in between. CDR3 region: CACGSGDRYEQYF. DNA for the CDR3: TGTGCCTGCGGGTCGGGGGATCGCTACGAGCAGTACTTC.

V gene TRBV18 combines with J gene TRBJ2-1; 9 bases fit TRBD1. CDR1 and CDR2 (germline): KGHSH, LQKENI. The length of the CDR3 is 15 residues. The junction had 0 bases not matched to a gene; V was cut back by 3 bases and J by 0 bases. The CDR3 DNA sequence: TGTGCCAGCTCACCGACAGGGGGCTCCTACAATGAGCAGTTCTTC. It encodes CASSPTGGSYNEQFF. Based on the CDR3 plus reference TRBV18 and TRBJ2-1, the full variable domain is NAGVMQNPRHLVRRRGQEARLRCSPMKGHSHVYWYRQLPEEGLKFMVYLQKENIIDESGMPKERFSAEFPKEGPSILRIQQVVRGDSAAYFCASSPTGGSYNEQFFGPGTRLTVL.

The chain carries TRBV27 and TRBJ1-3; tentative D call: TRBD1 (6 bases). This CDR3 has 15 amino acids. Trimming removed 7 bases from V and 0 bases from J, with 13 bases in between. Germline V lookup: CDR1 MNHEY, CDR2 SMNVEV (reference sequence). The CDR3 DNA sequence: TGTGCCAGCAAGACTGACAGGTTCTCTGGAAACACCATATATTTT. Amino acids: CASKTDRFSGNTIYF.

The chain combines TRBV18 with TRBJ2-7; 7 bases match TRBD1. Unmatched junction bases numbered 20, after V lost 1 base and J lost 5 bases. The length of the CDR3 is 19 residues. Germline CDR1 reads KGHSH; CDR2 reads LQKENI. The CDR3 reads CASSPLIRQGSQGVHEQYF. As DNA, the CDR3 is TGTGCCAGCTCACCACTTATACGGCAGGGGAGCCAGGGGGTCCACGAGCAGTACTTC.

The chain joins TRBV4-2 to TRBJ2-1; 10 positions match TRBD1. CDR3 length equals 17 residues. V gave up 0 bases and J gave up 4 bases; unmatched junction bases: 6. Germline V gene lookup returns CDR1 LGHNA and CDR2 YNFKEQ. The CDR3 is CASSQDLGGQGYNEQFF. CDR3 DNA sequence: TGTGCCAGCAGCCAAGATCTAGGGGGACAGGGGTACAATGAGCAGTTCTTC.

V and J are TRBV7-2 and TRBJ1-2, with 9 bases aligning to TRBD1. Germline CDR1 reads SGHTA; CDR2 reads FQGNSA. The CDR3 loop spans 14 amino acids. V trimming: 2 bases; J trimming: 6 bases; junction bases outside the gene matches: 4. This chain's CDR3 is CASSLLGQGHGYTF. Here the CDR3 DNA reads TGTGCCAGCAGCTTACTGGGACAGGGACATGGCTACACCTTC.

The CDR3 is CASSLRQETNYGYTF. As DNA, the CDR3 is TGTGCCAGCAGCCTAAGACAGGAGACTAACTATGGCTACACCTTC. The genes are TRBV5-4 and TRBJ1-2; D is possibly TRBD1 (6 bases). The CDR3 sequence is 15 residues long. CDR1 and CDR2 (germline): SGHNT, YYREEE (reference sequence). V lost 4 bases and J lost 0, with 13 bases in between.

This rearrangement joins TRBV6-6 to TRBJ1-3; TRBD1 is a possible D gene (6 bases). CDR3 length: 15 residues. Between the trimmed V and J ends, which lost 5 bases and 1 base, there was a span of 12 bases. Germline assignment: CDR1 MNHNY and CDR2 SVGAGI (reference sequence). The CDR3 loop is CASSGGHFSGNTIYF. CDR3 coding DNA: TGTGCCAGCAGTGGGGGACACTTTTCTGGAAACACCATATATTTT.

This chain joins TRBV14 and TRBJ1-1; the match to TRBD1 covers 10 bases. From germline, CDR1 is SGHDN and CDR2 FVKESK. This CDR3 comprises 13 residues. Trimming cost V 4 bases and J 10 bases; bases outside gene matches: 6. The CDR3 bases are TGTGCCAGCAGCCCGGGACAGGGGACAGGAGCTTTCTTT. Its translation is CASSPGQGTGAFF.

The chain joins TRBV4-1 to TRBJ1-4, with a weak D call TRBD1 (6 bases). CDR3 length equals 19 residues. Deletions cut 3 bases from V and 0 bases from J, with 20 bases between. Germline V gene lookup returns CDR1 MGHRA and CDR2 YSYEKL. This CDR3 reads CASSHRVGGPTPTNEKLFF. The CDR3 DNA reads as TGCGCCAGCAGCCACCGTGTGGGGGGCCCTACTCCAACTAATGAAAAACTGTTTTTT.

The rearrangement links TRBV7-2 to TRBJ2-3; 11 positions agree with TRBD2. The germline V gene has CDR1 SGHTA and CDR2 FQGNSA. The CDR3 runs to 15 residues. J was trimmed by 9 bases and V by 3 bases; bases with no gene match: 8. The CDR3 nucleotides are TGTGCCAGCAGCTTTGCTAGCGGGGGGCAAATCACGCAGTATTTT. Protein product: CASSFASGGQITQYF.

The chain couples TRBV7-2 to TRBJ1-2; TRBD1 is a possible D gene (5 bases). Germline V lookup: CDR1 SGHTA, CDR2 FQGNSA. The V end lost 8 bases, the J end lost 3 bases, and 13 bases lay between the germline ends. CDR3 length: 13 amino acids. In nucleotides, the CDR3 is TGTGCCAGCTGGGACCTTAGAGACTATGGCTACACCTTC. This encodes CASWDLRDYGYTF.

This rearrangement joins TRBV7-9 to TRBJ1-3; the D gene is possibly TRBD1 (6 bases). The germline gives CDR1 SEHNR, CDR2 FQNEAQ (reference sequence). The CDR3 has 15 residues. Trimming stripped 3 bases from V and 0 bases from J, with 9 bases between. CDR3 amino acids: CASSLGALSGNTIYF. In DNA, the CDR3 is TGTGCCAGCAGCTTGGGGGCCCTCTCTGGAAACACCATATATTTT.

Points on this clone: An end of the junction does not agree with germline; a read error may underlie this. The rearrangement links TRBV25-1 to TRBJ2-7, with 14 bases aligning to TRBD2. The CDR3 has 15 amino acids. Germline V lookup: CDR1 MGHDK, CDR2 SYGVNS. The CDR3 sequence: CAGSGTSGGWDEQYF. In DNA form, the CDR3 reads TGTGCCGGCAGTGGGACTAGCGGGGGTTGGGACGAGCAGTACTTC.

V and J are TRBV6-1 and TRBJ1-2; possibly TRBD1 for D (6 bases). The CDR3 has 15 amino acids. V lost 4 bases, J lost 4 bases, and 16 bases lay in between. Germline values: CDR1 MNHNS, CDR2 SASEGT. The CDR3 loop reads CASSGQGLGGYGYTF. CDR3 DNA sequence: TGTGCCAGCAGTGGTCAGGGGCTGGGCGGCTATGGCTACACCTTC.

The chain uses TRBV9 and TRBJ2-7; 10 bases map to TRBD1. CDR1 SGDLS and CDR2 YYNGEE come from the germline V gene. CDR3 length equals 13 residues. V lost 4 bases and J lost 7; bases outside the gene matches: 5. The CDR3 DNA reads TGTGCCAGCAGCCCCGGGACAGGGGAAGAGCAGTACTTC. It translates to CASSPGTGEEQYF.

J is TRBJ1-3 and V is TRBV19; D is perhaps TRBD1 (5 bases). The length of the CDR3 is 16 residues. Trimming took off 5 bases at V and 0 bases at J, with 14 bases between the two ends. Germline CDR1 and CDR2: LNHDA and SQIVND (reference sequence). CDR3 sequence (DNA): TGTGCCAGTAGTCCCGATGTCAGGGCCTCTGGAAACACCATATATTTT. This codes for CASSPDVRASGNTIYF.

This chain uses TRBV5-1 with TRBJ2-3, with 10 bases matching TRBD1. V gave up 4 bases and J gave up 2 bases; unmatched junction bases: 4. Germline CDR1 reads SGHRS; CDR2 reads YFSETQ. This CDR3 is 15 amino acids long. The CDR3 DNA reads as TGCGCCAGCAGCCTCCGACAGGGGGCCACAGATACGCAGTATTTT. Encoded protein: CASSLRQGATDTQYF.

This chain joins TRBV7-3 and TRBJ1-5; D possibly corresponds to TRBD1 (5 bases). The CDR3 consists of 13 residues. V was clipped by 5 bases and J by 3 bases, with 8 bases between them. Germline CDR1 and CDR2: SGHTA and FQGTGA. The DNA for the CDR3 is TGTGCCAGCAGCCTGGGGCACAATCAGCCCCAGCATTTT. Protein sequence: CASSLGHNQPQHF.

J is TRBJ1-6 and V is TRBV5-1; D is unresolved. CDR3 length: 14 amino acids. With 0 bases removed from V and 10 bases from J, the gap between germline ends came to 11 bases. Per germline, CDR1 SGHRS and CDR2 YFSETQ. In DNA, the CDR3 is TGCGCCAGCAGCTTGGAGATTTTGGCATCACCCCTCCACTTT. It specifies CASSLEILASPLHF.

The chain combines TRBV29-1 with TRBJ1-1; tentatively, D is TRBD1 (5 bases). The CDR3 sequence is 12 residues long. Germline-derived CDR1 and CDR2 are SQVTM and ANQGSEA. The ends were cut back, 7 bases at V and 6 bases at J, with 15 bases in the middle. In DNA, the CDR3 is TGCAGCGCTGGGGCCTTCGGGGCTGAAGCTTTCTTT. Its protein is CSAGAFGAEAFF. Filled out from reference TRBV29-1 and TRBJ1-1, the complete variable domain reads SAVISQKPSRDICQRGTSLTIQCQVDSQVTMMFWYRQQPGQSLTLIATANQGSEATYESGFVIDKFPISRPNLTFSTLTVSNMSPEDSSIYLCSAGAFGAEAFFGQGTRLTVV.

This chain connects TRBV5-1 to TRBJ1-5, with 7 bases matching TRBD1. From germline, CDR1 is SGHRS and CDR2 YFSETQ. The CDR3 length is 15 residues. Trimming took 0 bases from V and 4 from J; bases not matched to a gene: 4. This CDR3 is CASSLEGDRNQPQHF. CDR3 DNA sequence: TGCGCCAGCAGCTTGGAGGGGGACAGAAATCAGCCCCAGCATTTT.

The V call is TRBV19, the J call TRBJ2-5, with D uncertain. The ends were cut back, 4 bases at V and 4 bases at J, with 7 bases in the middle. This CDR3 has 12 residues. Germline V gene sequence: CDR1 LNHDA, CDR2 SQIVND (reference sequence). The CDR3 region is CASSTPTETQYF. CDR3 DNA: TGTGCCAGTAGTACCCCGACAGAGACCCAGTACTTC.

This clone was seen once. J is TRBJ2-7 and V is TRBV5-1, with TRBD2 matching over 9 bases. The CDR3 length is 15 residues. Trimming cost V 3 bases and J 1 base; bases outside gene matches: 5. The germline CDR1 and CDR2 sequences are SGHRS and YFSETQ. For the CDR3, the DNA is TGCGCCAGCAGCTCTACTAGCGGGCCTTCCTACGAGCAGTACTTC. Residues: CASSSTSGPSYEQYF. The full variable domain, rest sourced from reference TRBV5-1 and TRBJ2-7, is KAGVTQTPRYLIKTRGQQVTLSCSPISGHRSVSWYQQTPGQGLQFLFEYFSETQRNKGNFPGRFSGRQFSNSRSEMNVSTLELGDSALYLCASSSTSGPSYEQYFGPGTRLTVT.

The V gene is TRBV7-3, the J gene TRBJ2-5; no firm D call. Trimming pared 2 bases from V and 5 bases from J, leaving 6 bases between. CDR1 is SGHTA and CDR2 is FQGTGA in the germline V gene. The CDR3 contains 12 residues. The CDR3, as DNA: TGTGCCAGCAGCTTACCCGGGGAGACCCAGTACTTC. Translating it yields CASSLPGETQYF.

V gene TRBV9 combines with J gene TRBJ1-5, with 8 bases that match TRBD1. Germline-derived CDR1 and CDR2 are SGDLS and YYNGEE. V lost 3 bases, J lost 4 bases, and 9 bases stayed unmatched. CDR3 length equals 16 residues. The CDR3 nucleotides read TGTGCCAGCAGCGGTCCGGGACAGGTCGGGAATCAGCCCCAGCATTTT. This encodes CASSGPGQVGNQPQHF.

The chain combines TRBV7-9 with TRBJ2-3, with D uncertain. Germline loops: CDR1 SEHNR, CDR2 FQNEAQ (reference sequence). The CDR3 has 17 residues. Trimming cost V 5 bases and J 0 bases, with 18 bases left between them. In nucleotides, the CDR3 is TGTGCCAGCAGCCCCTCGATAGAACGTGCTAGCACAGATACGCAGTATTTT. Protein product: CASSPSIERASTDTQYF.

The gene calls are TRBV7-2 and TRBJ2-7; D possibly corresponds to TRBD2 (7 bases). Trimming cost V 3 bases and J 5 bases, with 14 bases left between them. The CDR3 is made up of 14 amino acids. Germline V CDR1 and CDR2: SGHTA, FQGNSA. CDR3 in amino acids: CASSFNGGRNEQYF. CDR3 DNA sequence: TGTGCCAGCAGCTTTAACGGGGGGCGCAACGAGCAGTACTTC.